A single sample gave rise to the 19 T cell receptor beta chains below, sequenced in a study of blood T cell repertoires in COVID-19. Profiled with immunoSEQ multiplex PCR; TCRdb holds only in-frame clones, not every one. The sample has about 110,000 clones; around 83% are singletons. The sequencing input was peripheral blood. The receptors shown here come from a woman older than 75 with active or convalescent COVID-19.

This clone was detected a few times. The chain employs TRBV11-2 and TRBJ1-2, with 8 bases lining up with TRBD1. The length of the CDR3 is 14 residues. CDR1 SGHAT and CDR2 FQNNGV come from the germline V gene. V dropped 2 bases and J dropped 8; count of bases not matched to a gene: 7. CDR3 sequence (DNA): TGTGCCAGCAGCTTAATGCAGGGGGCCGAAGGCTACACCTTC. This translates into CASSLMQGAEGYTF.

This chain connects TRBV27 to TRBJ1-1, with 8 nucleotides matching TRBD1. Germline-derived CDR1 and CDR2 are MNHEY and SMNVEV (reference sequence). The CDR3 covers 17 residues. The junction had 15 bases not matched to a gene; V was cut back by 5 bases and J by 4 bases. The DNA for the CDR3 is TGTGCCAGCAGTCTAAAGACAGGGGCCCTCATGGGCACTGAAGCTTTCTTT. Translated: CASSLKTGALMGTEAFF.

The chain uses TRBV28 and TRBJ1-2, with 7 bases lining up with TRBD1. Germline V gene lookup returns CDR1 MDHEN and CDR2 SYDVKM. The CDR3 is 15 residues long. Unmatched junction bases numbered 12, after V lost 8 bases and J lost 3 bases. The CDR3 DNA follows: TGTGCCAGCTGCCCCCCGGGACAGTATTACTATGGCTACACCTTC. Its protein is CASCPPGQYYYGYTF.

The chain carries TRBV5-4 and TRBJ2-3, with TRBD2 matching over 10 bases. The germline CDR1 and CDR2 sequences are SGHNT and YYREEE (reference sequence). This CDR3 has 16 amino acids. V was clipped by 0 bases and J by 6 bases; unmatched bases: 7. The CDR3 sequence: CASSLELAGSEDTQYF. The CDR3 DNA follows: TGTGCCAGCAGCTTGGAACTAGCGGGATCTGAGGATACGCAGTATTTT.

This clone was counted only a few times. V usage is TRBV19 and J usage is TRBJ2-7; 9 positions agree with TRBD2. There are 16 residues in the CDR3. V was clipped by 3 bases and J by 0 bases; unmatched bases: 6. Germline CDR1 reads LNHDA; CDR2 reads SQIVND (reference sequence). The CDR3 is CASSIPSGIGSYEQYF. Here the CDR3 DNA reads TGTGCCAGTAGTATCCCTAGCGGGATAGGCTCCTACGAGCAGTACTTC.

The rearrangement links TRBV7-8 to TRBJ1-2, with 9 bases identical to TRBD1. Germline CDR1 SGHVS, CDR2 FQNEAQ. Losses at the gene ends were 1 base for V and 6 bases for J; bases not matched to a gene: 3. This CDR3 spans 14 amino acids. DNA for the CDR3: TGTGCCAGCAGCTTAGACAGGGGGCAGGATGGCTACACCTTC. This encodes CASSLDRGQDGYTF.

The chain has TRBV27 and TRBJ1-6, with 7 bases lining up with TRBD1. The CDR3 runs 17 residues. CDR1 MNHEY and CDR2 SMNVEV come from the germline V gene (reference sequence). V shed 4 bases and J 7 bases; nucleotides not matched to a gene: 13. The CDR3 nucleotides are TGTGCCAGCAGTTCCCACGAAACAGGGGCCTCCAATTCACCCCTCCACTTT. It encodes CASSSHETGASNSPLHF.

V and J are TRBV18 and TRBJ2-3, with D possibly being TRBD2 (5 bases). Trimming took 3 bases from V and 4 from J, leaving 14 bases between them. This CDR3 has 15 amino acids. Germline loops: CDR1 KGHSH, CDR2 LQKENI. The CDR3 nucleotides are TGTGCCAGCTCACCTCGAAAGGGAGAATCAGATACGCAGTATTTT. Translating gives CASSPRKGESDTQYF.

The chain employs TRBV5-1 and TRBJ1-2, with 8 bases identical to TRBD1. J gave up 5 bases and V 4 bases, and 7 bases lay outside the gene matches. The CDR3 extends over 14 amino acids. Germline values: CDR1 SGHRS, CDR2 YFSETQ. As DNA, the CDR3 is TGCGCCAGCAGCACCCCGGACAGGGATTATGGCTACACCTTC. Translated, it gives CASSTPDRDYGYTF.

This clone has only one observation. V usage is TRBV28 and J usage is TRBJ1-1; D perhaps matches TRBD1 (6 bases). CDR1 is MDHEN and CDR2 is SYDVKM in the germline V gene. The CDR3 has 15 amino acids. V was shortened by 4 bases and J by 1 base, with 13 bases between the two germline ends. Here the CDR3 reads CASSSEGHPNTEAFF. The CDR3 nucleotides are TGTGCCAGCAGTTCAGAGGGACACCCGAACACTGAAGCTTTCTTT.

The J gene is TRBJ2-5, the V gene TRBV4-2; the match to TRBD2 covers 9 bases. With 1 base clipped from V and 5 bases from J, the junction kept 11 bases outside the gene matches. Germline lookup yields CDR1 LGHNA and CDR2 YNFKEQ. The CDR3 spans 17 residues. Here the CDR3 DNA reads TGTGCCAGCAGCCAAGGAAGTAGCGGGAGTGGGCGTGAGACCCAGTACTTC. It is translated as CASSQGSSGSGRETQYF.

This chain connects TRBV7-8 to TRBJ2-5, with D maybe TRBD1 (5 bases). Germline values: CDR1 SGHVS, CDR2 FQNEAQ. The germline V and J ends were trimmed by 4 bases and 4 bases, with 16 bases remaining between them. This CDR3 has 15 amino acids. The CDR3 nucleotides read TGTGCCAGCAGCTCCACCCTGGGGCTTTTAGAGACCCAGTACTTC. Its translation is CASSSTLGLLETQYF.

In its sample, this clone was seen once. This chain links TRBV27 with TRBJ2-7; D possibly corresponds to TRBD2 (7 bases). The V gene's germline CDR1 is MNHEY and CDR2 SMNVEV (reference sequence). With 0 bases removed from V and 7 bases from J, the gap between germline ends came to 13 bases. This CDR3 is 14 amino acids long. The CDR3 loop reads CASSLSAGGREQYF. The CDR3 DNA reads TGTGCCAGCAGTTTATCCGCCGGGGGGCGTGAGCAGTACTTC.

This chain connects TRBV27 to TRBJ1-1; the D is unclear. CDR1 is MNHEY, CDR2 SMNVEV, per germline (reference sequence). The CDR3 length is 12 residues. V was trimmed by 3 bases and J by 6 bases, leaving 8 bases between them. The CDR3 sequence is CASSFNGAEAFF. The CDR3 DNA sequence: TGTGCCAGCAGTTTCAACGGAGCTGAAGCTTTCTTT.

Remarks on this clone: One junction end does not reproduce the germline sequence, and a read error may be involved. The rearrangement uses TRBV7-7 and TRBJ2-1, with 12 bases that match TRBD2. The germline V gene encodes CDR1 SSHAT and CDR2 FNYEAQ (reference sequence). The CDR3 is made up of 17 amino acids. In DNA form, the CDR3 reads TGTGCTAGCAGCCCCGGGCGGACTAGCGGGACCAGGAATGAGCAGTTCTTC. Translating it yields CASSPGRTSGTRNEQFF.

The rearrangement links TRBV7-2 to TRBJ2-7; the D gene is possibly TRBD1 (7 bases). Per the germline V gene, CDR1 is SGHTA and CDR2 is FQGNSA. CDR3 length equals 16 residues. V lost 4 bases and J lost 2, with 18 bases in between. CDR3 in DNA: TGTGCCAGCAGCTCAGGGGGGTCCAGCGCAGCCTACGAGCAGTACTTC. Translating gives CASSSGGSSAAYEQYF.

This chain links TRBV27 with TRBJ1-2, with 9 nucleotides matching TRBD1. V was pared by 2 bases and J by 10 bases, with 5 bases of the junction left unmatched. The CDR3 runs to 13 residues. Germline V gene sequence: CDR1 MNHEY, CDR2 SMNVEV (reference sequence). The CDR3: CASSLTGTGTYTF. The CDR3, as DNA: TGTGCCAGCAGTTTAACCGGGACAGGGACCTACACCTTC.

V is TRBV6-5 and J is TRBJ2-1; weak D call: TRBD1 (6 bases). The CDR3 is 15 amino acids. V shed 0 bases and J shed 4 bases, with 10 bases lying between them. Germline V lookup: CDR1 MNHEY, CDR2 SVGAGI. CDR3 nucleotide sequence: TGTGCCAGCAGTTACTCCGGGACAAAATACAATGAGCAGTTCTTC. Translated, it gives CASSYSGTKYNEQFF.

The V gene is TRBV18, the J gene TRBJ2-3; a possible D gene is TRBD1 (6 bases). Germline lookup yields CDR1 KGHSH and CDR2 LQKENI. The CDR3 has 14 amino acids. Trimming pared 1 base from V and 4 bases from J, leaving 9 bases between. Here the CDR3 DNA reads TGTGCCAGCTCACCACTAACAGGGCCAGATACGCAGTATTTT. Encoded protein: CASSPLTGPDTQYF.